This T cell receptor (beta chain) came from a study of CD8 T cells in ankylosing spondylitis (dated by TCRdb to the late 2010s). Background on the whole study: T cell receptor beta repertoires were profiled in healthy donors and ankylosing spondylitis patients so that disease-linked TCR variants could be found. The whole study cohort included 95 to 130 healthy donors and around 25 ankylosing spondylitis patients. Peripheral blood was sampled, and synovial fluid was additionally collected from ankylosing spondylitis patients. The paper's findings and limits, for the study overall: A TCR beta motif made up of several highly homologous amino acid variants appeared to be characteristic of blood from ankylosing spondylitis patients. Some motif variants were previously reported in synovial fluid and blood of reactive arthritis patients, suggesting common disease-initiation mechanisms. According to the report, matched synovial fluid samples from ankylosing spondylitis patients were significantly enriched for the disease-linked clones. A CD8+ phenotype was shown by the disease-linked clones, which were found at relatively low frequencies in peripheral blood.

This clonotype was found a few times. The clone's antigen remains unknown. Per-base quality was not reported, and no clone a single base away is much larger than it. The run used an Illumina HiSeq 2500. Quantitative 5'-RACE with molecular barcodes was used to prepare TCR beta libraries. In the source study's methods: A new computational method based on a probabilistic model of VDJ rearrangement was used to identify disease-linked TCR variants. TCRdb reworked the public reads: Q25 trimming with fastp, MiXCR clone assembly, productive beta chains retained. Rows merge per CDR3 protein into single entries with the most common DNA and genes. For this entry, the V and J calls and clone size follow TCRdb and not the study's own pipeline. In this sample the table shows 250,000 to 350,000 distinct CDR3 sequences, roughly 20% of which occur a single time. The top ten constitute less than 9.5% of the sample. Sequencing was carried out using blood, either unsorted or a sorted T cell fraction (not recorded which). The TCR sequence derives from a male donor with ankylosing spondylitis or in good health (not recorded which).

The CDR3 amino acid sequence is: CASIGNEKLFF. The nucleotides read TGTGCCAGCATTGGGAATGAAAAACTGTTTTTT. The V and J segments used are TRBV28 and TRBJ1-4; no confident D gene assignment can be made. Measured from the cysteine to the phenylalanine, the CDR3 is 11 residues long. Of all the DNA, just the CDR3 is kept, 33 bases in frame from base 1. From the germline V gene, CDR1 is MDHEN and CDR2 is SYDVKM. V and J lose 7 bases and 5 bases, and a span of 5 bases separates them.